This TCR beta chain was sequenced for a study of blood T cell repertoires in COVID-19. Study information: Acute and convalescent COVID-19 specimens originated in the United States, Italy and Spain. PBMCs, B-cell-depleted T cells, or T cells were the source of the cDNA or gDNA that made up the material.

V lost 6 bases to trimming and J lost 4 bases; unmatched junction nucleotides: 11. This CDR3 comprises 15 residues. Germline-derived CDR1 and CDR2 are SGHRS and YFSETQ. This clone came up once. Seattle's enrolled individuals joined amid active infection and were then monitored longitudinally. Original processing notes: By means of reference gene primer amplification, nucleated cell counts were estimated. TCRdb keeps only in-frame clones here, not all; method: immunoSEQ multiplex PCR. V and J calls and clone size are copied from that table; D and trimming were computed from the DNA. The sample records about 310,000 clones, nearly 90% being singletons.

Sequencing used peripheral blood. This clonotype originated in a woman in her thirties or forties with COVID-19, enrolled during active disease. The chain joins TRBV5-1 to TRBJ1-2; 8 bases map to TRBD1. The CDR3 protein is CASTGSFQGAYGYTF. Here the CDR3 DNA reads TGCGCCAGCACCGGGAGTTTCCAGGGGGCCTATGGCTACACCTTC. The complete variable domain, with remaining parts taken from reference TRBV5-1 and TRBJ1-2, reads KAGVTQTPRYLIKTRGQQVTLSCSPISGHRSVSWYQQTPGQGLQFLFEYFSETQRNKGNFPGRFSGRQFSNSRSEMNVSTLELGDSALYLCASTGSFQGAYGYTFGSGTRLTVV.